This section outlines one T cell receptor (beta chain) sequence together with its context. This sample was taken from a study of blood T cell repertoires in COVID-19. Study in general: PBMCs, B-cell-depleted T cells, or T cells provided the cDNA or gDNA that made up the material.

In the original processing: How many nucleated cells were present was estimated from reference gene primer amplification. Clones were read by immunoSEQ multiplex PCR, and TCRdb kept only the in-frame ones, dropping some. That table supplies the V and J calls and clone size; D and trimming were determined from the DNA. Counted here are about 300,000 clones, around 89% occurring once; the ten biggest clones make up approximately 7.2%. There are 15 residues in the CDR3. Germline CDR1 MNHEY, CDR2 SVGAGI. V gave up 5 bases and J gave up 3 bases; unmatched junction bases: 7. The sequenced sample was peripheral blood. This clonotype was sampled from a woman between 25 and 40 years old who had recovered from COVID-19. The gene calls are TRBV6-5 and TRBJ1-2, with 9 bases that match TRBD1. Here the CDR3 reads CASSKIQGADYGYTF. CDR3 sequence (DNA): TGTGCCAGCAGTAAAATACAGGGGGCCGACTATGGCTACACCTTC.